This T cell receptor beta chain was recorded in a study of T-cell memory formation after mild COVID-19. Study summary: Clusters were largely donor specific.

The table lists this clonotype with many counts. What it recognizes is unknown. Overall study results and limits: Clones contracting over day 15 to 85 were CD4/CD8 balanced, with later expanders leaning CD4+. Whether second-wave clones peaking at day 37 were SARS-CoV-2 specific went unconfirmed. Memory from before infection featured some responding clones, which suggests cross-reactive memory joined.

V lost 2 bases and J 4 bases, leaving 8 bases between the germline ends. Germline V gene lookup returns CDR1 MNHEY and CDR2 SVGAGI. CDR3 size: 13 residues. MiXCR was run by TCRdb on the 5' RACE reads, yielding one entry per CDR3 protein. The sample has around 310,000 distinct CDR3 sequences, 15% seen once. The receptor comes from a man aged 18-30 years who had mild COVID-19 (a few samples of this study predate the infection). Cell type and time point are not known. The chain uses TRBV6-5 and TRBJ1-2; D not resolved. Specimen: PBMCs or a T cell subset sorted from them (not recorded which). CDR3: CASSYGRGYGYTF. The CDR3 DNA reads TGTGCCAGCAGTTACGGACGGGGCTATGGCTACACCTTC.